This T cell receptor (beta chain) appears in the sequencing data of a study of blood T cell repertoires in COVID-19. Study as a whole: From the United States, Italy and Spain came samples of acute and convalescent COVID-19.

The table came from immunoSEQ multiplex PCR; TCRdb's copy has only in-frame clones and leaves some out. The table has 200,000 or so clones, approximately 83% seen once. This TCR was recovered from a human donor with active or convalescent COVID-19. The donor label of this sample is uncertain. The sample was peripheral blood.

The CDR3 nucleotides are TGTGCCAGCAGCTTAGATGGGCAGGGAAATACGCAGTATTTT. Its protein product is CASSLDGQGNTQYF. V usage is TRBV11-3 and J usage is TRBJ2-3; a possible D gene is TRBD1 (5 bases). CDR1 is SGHNT and CDR2 is YENEEA in the germline V gene. This CDR3 region has 14 residues. Trimming removed 0 bases at V and 7 bases at J, with 11 bases between.